This T cell receptor beta chain derives from a study of neurological immune-mediated disorders. As to time point: technical triplicate 1. A total of 2 million PBMCs stored at -80 degrees C provided the unsorted libraries. The CDR3 length is 12 residues. Germline CDR1 reads DFQATT; CDR2 reads SNEGSKA (reference sequence). Trimming shortened V by 3 bases and J by 3 bases, and 8 bases separated the two germline ends. This clonotype has at least ten counts. TCRdb used MiXCR to reprocess the 5' RACE reads, holding one entry per CDR3 protein. The sample carries tens of thousands of distinct CDR3 sequences, 8.5% to 14% recorded once.

The sequence was collected from a man in his sixties with HTLV-1-associated myelopathy (HAM/TSP). Sequenced: PBMCs. The V gene is TRBV20-1, the J gene TRBJ1-2, with a weak D call TRBD1 (5 bases). Here the CDR3 DNA reads TGCAGTGCTAGTGCGGGGGACTATGGCTACACCTTC. Protein: CSASAGDYGYTF.